The clone carrying this T cell receptor (beta chain) was counted once. The data were obtained in a study of cytomegalovirus exposure and HLA in healthy donors. PCR was performed using 60 Vbeta and 13 Jbeta primers. Assay used: immunoSEQ multiplex PCR; TCRdb lists only in-frame clones, some missing. Of roughly 120,000 clones in the sample, roughly 62% were seen once. From germline, CDR1 is SGHRS and CDR2 YFSETQ. The CDR3 contains 14 residues. The trim removed 3 bases at V and 5 bases at J, leaving 3 bases unmatched. The chain has TRBV5-1 and TRBJ2-2, with 8 bases fitting TRBD1. This TCR was recovered from a man aged 30 to 45 in good health and CMV-seropositive. Sequenced material: PBMCs. Here the CDR3 DNA reads TGCGCCAGCAGCTCGGACAGGGTAACCGGGGAGCTGTTTTTT. It yields the protein CASSSDRVTGELFF. Using reference TRBV5-1 and TRBJ2-2 for the parts outside the CDR3, the full variable domain is KAGVTQTPRYLIKTRGQQVTLSCSPISGHRSVSWYQQTPGQGLQFLFEYFSETQRNKGNFPGRFSGRQFSNSRSEMNVSTLELGDSALYLCASSSDRVTGELFFGEGSRLTVL.